This TCR beta chain originates from a study of blood T cell repertoires in COVID-19. Study context: Spain, Italy and the United States supplied samples that represented acute and convalescent COVID-19. From T cells, B-cell-depleted T cells, or PBMCs came the material, which was cDNA or gDNA.

V shed 5 bases, J shed 6 bases, and the junction held 4 bases outside the gene matches. Looked up from germline, CDR1 is SEHNR and CDR2 is FQNEAQ (reference sequence). The CDR3 runs 15 residues. Per the study methods: The authors estimated nucleated cell counts from reference gene primer amplification. Sequencing used immunoSEQ multiplex PCR; TCRdb keeps in-frame clones, though not all of them. V and J calls and clone size are given by that table; D and trimming were obtained from the DNA. This sample carries roughly 380,000 clones, roughly 80% of them seen once, and the ten largest clones take about 1%.

Sequencing was carried out using peripheral blood. The V call is TRBV7-9, the J call TRBJ2-3; 14 nucleotides line up with TRBD2. The receptor was isolated from a human donor with acute or convalescent COVID-19. The donor label of this sample is uncertain. This CDR3 reads CASSVGLAGADTQYF. In DNA, the CDR3 is TGTGCCAGCAGCGTGGGACTAGCGGGGGCTGATACGCAGTATTTT.